The 9 T cell receptor beta chains in this list originate from one sample, sequenced in a study of shared clonotypes between healthy human individuals. Clones were read by immunoSEQ multiplex PCR, and TCRdb kept only the in-frame ones, dropping some. This table has a few million clones, over 90% appearing once. Sequencing was carried out using naive CD4+ T cells from PBMCs. Subset specified: CD45RA+ positively selected. These receptors all come from a man aged 18 to 29 in good health. Some clones in this sample may be carry-over from other donors' samples.

This clone was recorded once. The rearrangement links TRBV28 to TRBJ1-5; no definite D call. The CDR3 runs to 12 residues. The V and J ends lost 5 bases and 5 bases respectively, with 7 bases between them. Germline V CDR1 and CDR2: MDHEN, SYDVKM. For the CDR3, the DNA is TGTGCCAGCAGTCCACCTGATCAGCCCCAGCATTTT. It encodes CASSPPDQPQHF.

This sequence joins TRBV19 and TRBJ2-7; D remains unclear. Germline V lookup: CDR1 LNHDA, CDR2 SQIVND (reference sequence). The ends were cut back, 1 base at V and 3 bases at J, with 7 bases in the middle. The CDR3 contains 13 residues. CDR3 amino acids: CASSIGAGYEQYF. DNA for the CDR3: TGTGCCAGTAGTATAGGGGCAGGCTACGAGCAGTACTTC.

This clone has only one observation. This chain uses TRBV30 with TRBJ2-3, with no clear D. Trimming took 4 bases from V and 4 from J, leaving 9 bases between them. The CDR3 spans 12 residues. The germline CDR1 and CDR2 sequences are GTSNPN and SVGIG (reference sequence). The CDR3: CAWNFWADTQYF. Written as DNA, the CDR3 is TGTGCCTGGAACTTCTGGGCAGATACGCAGTATTTT.

The gene calls are TRBV5-4 and TRBJ2-3; 8 nucleotides match TRBD1. The CDR3 runs to 16 residues. J lost 2 bases, V lost 3 bases, and 8 bases had no gene match. The germline V gene encodes CDR1 SGHNT and CDR2 YYREEE (reference sequence). The DNA of the CDR3 is TGTGCCAGCAGCTCCCCGTGGGGACAGGACACAGATACGCAGTATTTT. Protein sequence: CASSSPWGQDTDTQYF.

The chain joins TRBV20-1 to TRBJ1-2; TRBD1 might be the D (6 bases). This CDR3 is 11 amino acids long. The V end lost 3 bases, the J end lost 8 bases, and 10 bases lay between the germline ends. Germline V gene sequence: CDR1 DFQATT, CDR2 SNEGSKA (reference sequence). CDR3 amino acids: CSARPRGGYTF. The CDR3 nucleotides are TGCAGTGCTAGGCCCAGGGGAGGCTACACCTTC.

For the CDR3, the DNA is TGTGCCAGCAGCCCCACCGCCCGGACAGGACTATACTATGGCTACACCTTC. Protein sequence: CASSPTARTGLYYGYTF. The chain has TRBV27 and TRBJ1-2; 7 bases match TRBD1. The CDR3 is made up of 17 amino acids. V trimming: 6 bases; J trimming: 3 bases; junction bases outside the gene matches: 16. Germline lookup yields CDR1 MNHEY and CDR2 SMNVEV (reference sequence).

The chain couples TRBV15 to TRBJ1-2, with 8 bases that match TRBD1. With V trimmed by 0 bases and J by 6 bases, 15 bases remained unmatched. This CDR3 has 18 residues. In germline, CDR1 is LNHNV, CDR2 YYDKDF (reference sequence). The CDR3 coding sequence is TGTGCCACCAGCAGAGATACAGGGGGGCCCCCGAGGGGGAATGGCTACACCTTC. Protein sequence: CATSRDTGGPPRGNGYTF.

The chain couples TRBV4-1 to TRBJ1-4; D unclear. The length of the CDR3 is 16 residues. Trimming stripped 0 bases from V and 7 bases from J, with 15 bases between. Germline CDR1 is MGHRA and CDR2 is YSYEKL. The chain's CDR3 is CASSQDFRSAREKLFF. For the CDR3, the DNA is TGCGCCAGCAGCCAAGATTTCAGATCTGCTCGTGAAAAACTGTTTTTT.

This sequence joins TRBV10-3 and TRBJ2-1; D remains ambiguous. Germline V gene lookup returns CDR1 ENHRY and CDR2 SYGVKD. The CDR3 consists of 15 residues. Between the trimmed V and J ends, which lost 4 bases and 7 bases, there was a span of 17 bases. As DNA, the CDR3 is TGTGCCATCAGTGTTGGTCCTGCCAAACCTAATGAGCAGTTCTTC. Amino acid sequence: CAISVGPAKPNEQFF.